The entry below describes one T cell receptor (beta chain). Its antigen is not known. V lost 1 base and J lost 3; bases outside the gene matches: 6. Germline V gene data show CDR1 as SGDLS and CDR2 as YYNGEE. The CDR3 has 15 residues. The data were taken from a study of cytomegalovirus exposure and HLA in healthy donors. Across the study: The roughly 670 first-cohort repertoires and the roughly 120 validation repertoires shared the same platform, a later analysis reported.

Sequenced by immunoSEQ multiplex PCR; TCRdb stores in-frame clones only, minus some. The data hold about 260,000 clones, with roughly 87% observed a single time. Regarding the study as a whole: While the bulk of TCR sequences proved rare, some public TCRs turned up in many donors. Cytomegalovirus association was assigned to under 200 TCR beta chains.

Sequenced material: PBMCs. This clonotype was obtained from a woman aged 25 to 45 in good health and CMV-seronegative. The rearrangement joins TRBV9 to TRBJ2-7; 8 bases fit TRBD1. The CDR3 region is CASSVMDGQGYEQYF. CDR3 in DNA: TGTGCCAGCAGCGTAATGGATGGACAGGGCTACGAGCAGTACTTC.